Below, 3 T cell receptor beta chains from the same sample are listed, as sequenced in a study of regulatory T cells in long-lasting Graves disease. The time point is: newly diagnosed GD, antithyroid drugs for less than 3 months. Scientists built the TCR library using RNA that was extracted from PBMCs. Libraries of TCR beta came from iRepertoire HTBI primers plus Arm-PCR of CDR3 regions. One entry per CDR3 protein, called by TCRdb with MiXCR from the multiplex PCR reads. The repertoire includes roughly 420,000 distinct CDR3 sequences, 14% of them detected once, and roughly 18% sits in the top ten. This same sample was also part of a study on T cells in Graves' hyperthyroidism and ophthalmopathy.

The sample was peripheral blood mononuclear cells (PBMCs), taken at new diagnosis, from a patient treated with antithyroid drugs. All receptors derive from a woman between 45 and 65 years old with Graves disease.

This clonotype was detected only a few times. Here the CDR3 DNA reads TGTGCCAGTAGCATAAGGACAAACAGACGGACTCACTCTGGAAACACCATATATTTT. Residues: CASSIRTNRRTHSGNTIYF. The chain recombines TRBV19 with TRBJ1-3, with a tentative D call TRBD1 (5 bases). Germline V gene data show CDR1 as LNHDA and CDR2 as SQIVND (reference sequence). The CDR3 spans 19 residues. Between the trimmed V and J ends, which lost 6 bases and 0 bases, there was a span of 24 bases.

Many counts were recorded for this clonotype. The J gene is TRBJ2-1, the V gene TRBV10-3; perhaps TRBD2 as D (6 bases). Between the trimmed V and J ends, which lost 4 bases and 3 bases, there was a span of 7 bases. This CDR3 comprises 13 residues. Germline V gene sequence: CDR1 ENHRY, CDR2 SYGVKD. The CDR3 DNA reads TGTGCCATCAGTGGGGGGGACTACAATGAGCAGTTCTTC. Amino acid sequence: CAISGGDYNEQFF.

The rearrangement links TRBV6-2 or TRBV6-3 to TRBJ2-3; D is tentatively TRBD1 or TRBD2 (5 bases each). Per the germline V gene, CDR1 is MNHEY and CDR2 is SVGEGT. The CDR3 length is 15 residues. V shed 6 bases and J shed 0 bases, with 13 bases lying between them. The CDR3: CASRPLGESTDTQYF. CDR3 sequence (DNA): TGTGCCAGCAGACCCCTAGGGGAGAGCACAGATACGCAGTATTTT.